Following are 24 T cell receptor beta chains from one sample sequenced in a study of tumor T cells in aggressive B-cell lymphoma. Repertoires were generated with immunoSEQ multiplex PCR, while TCRdb's copy carries only in-frame clones and drops some. The data show some 2,000 clones, with approximately 94% seen just once and approximately 2.6% held by the top ten. The source material was tumor tissue. All receptors derive from an adult with diffuse large B cell lymphoma.

This chain joins TRBV5-1 and TRBJ1-1, with TRBD1 as a possible D gene (5 bases). Germline V gene data show CDR1 as SGHRS and CDR2 as YFSETQ. This CDR3 region has 14 residues. Between the trimmed V and J ends, which lost 5 bases and 4 bases, there was a span of 15 bases. The CDR3 loop is CASRMDTSGTEAFF. CDR3 in DNA: TGCGCCAGCAGAATGGACACCTCGGGCACTGAAGCTTTCTTT.

V and J are TRBV5-1 and TRBJ2-7; a weak D match, TRBD2 (6 bases). There are 15 residues in the CDR3. V lost 0 bases and J lost 2, with 12 bases in between. Germline V gives CDR1 SGHRS, CDR2 YFSETQ. CDR3 DNA sequence: TGCGCCAGCAGCTTGGAACCGGGACTCCCCTACGAGCAGTACTTC. It yields the protein CASSLEPGLPYEQYF.

The CDR3 nucleotides are TGTGCCAGCAGCCAAGATTTAATTATGATTCGAGACACTGAAGCTTTCTTT. It yields the protein CASSQDLIMIRDTEAFF. The chain employs TRBV4-2 and TRBJ1-1; D is unresolved. The length of the CDR3 is 17 residues. Germline CDR1 is LGHNA and CDR2 is YNFKEQ. V lost 0 bases and J lost 3, with 17 bases in between.

J is TRBJ1-4 and V is TRBV6-1, with TRBD1 identical over 9 bases. The germline gives CDR1 MNHNS, CDR2 SASEGT. This CDR3 comprises 14 residues. With V trimmed by 10 bases and J by 2 bases, 5 bases remained unmatched. The CDR3: CATLQGATNEKLFF. DNA for the CDR3: TGTGCCACCCTACAGGGGGCCACTAATGAAAAACTGTTTTTT.

The V call is TRBV11-3, the J call TRBJ2-1, with D perhaps TRBD2 (6 bases). Germline CDR1 and CDR2: SGHNT and YENEEA. The CDR3 spans 12 residues. Between the trimmed V and J ends, which lost 6 bases and 9 bases, there was a span of 12 bases. DNA of the CDR3: TGTGCCAGCAGTAGCGGTTGGGGTGAGCAGTTCTTC. Residues: CASSSGWGEQFF.

The gene calls are TRBV20-1 and TRBJ1-3; unclear D gene. CDR1 is DFQATT and CDR2 is SNEGSKA in the germline V gene (reference sequence). The CDR3 covers 10 residues. V shed 6 bases and J shed 4 bases, with 4 bases lying between them. In DNA form, the CDR3 reads TGCAGTGCCCTAGGAAACACCATATATTTT. Protein product: CSALGNTIYF.

The gene calls are TRBV27 and TRBJ1-1; D might be TRBD1 (5 bases). CDR3 length equals 14 residues. The V gene lost 3 bases and the J gene lost 1 base, with 9 bases spanning the gap. Germline CDR1 MNHEY, CDR2 SMNVEV (reference sequence). The CDR3 DNA sequence: TGTGCCAGCAGTTTCATAGGGGCGAACACTGAAGCTTTCTTT. This translates into CASSFIGANTEAFF.

The rearrangement uses TRBV19 and TRBJ1-2; maybe TRBD1 (5 bases). The CDR3 has 12 amino acids. Germline V gene lookup returns CDR1 LNHDA and CDR2 SQIVND (reference sequence). V lost 7 bases, J lost 7 bases, and 13 bases lay in between. DNA for the CDR3: TGTGCCAGTACGGAGGGGCTTCGTGGCTACACCTTC. Translating it yields CASTEGLRGYTF.

J is TRBJ1-1 and V is TRBV28; tentatively, D is TRBD1 (6 bases). Germline lookup yields CDR1 MDHEN and CDR2 SYDVKM. V lost 6 bases and J lost 6, with 11 bases in between. This CDR3 is built from 12 residues. CDR3 loop: CASSRGGPEAFF. CDR3 in DNA: TGTGCCAGCAGCCGGGGGGGGCCTGAAGCTTTCTTT.

The chain uses TRBV7-3 and TRBJ2-3; 8 nucleotides align to TRBD1. V lost 4 bases, J lost 6 bases, and 12 bases stayed unmatched. CDR1 is SGHTA and CDR2 is FQGTGA in the germline V gene. The CDR3 runs 16 residues. CDR3 loop: CASSSSGTGHRDTQYF. In nucleotides, the CDR3 is TGTGCCAGCAGCTCCTCCGGGACAGGACATCGGGATACGCAGTATTTT.

The chain links TRBV6-1 to TRBJ2-7; D call uncertain. V was clipped by 2 bases and J by 2 bases, with 7 bases between them. From germline, CDR1 is MNHNS and CDR2 SASEGT. This CDR3 comprises 13 residues. CDR3 protein: CASSESGTYEQYF. CDR3 nucleotides: TGTGCCAGCAGTGAATCAGGAACCTACGAGCAGTACTTC.

The V and J genes are TRBV14 and TRBJ1-5, with D unresolved. Trimming took off 1 base at V and 7 bases at J, with 8 bases between the two ends. Looked up from germline, CDR1 is SGHDN and CDR2 is FVKESK. This CDR3 region has 13 residues. The CDR3 protein is CASSQGPGQPQHF. CDR3 sequence (DNA): TGTGCCAGCAGCCAAGGTCCCGGGCAGCCCCAGCATTTT.

The chain is built from TRBV19 and TRBJ1-3, with D tentatively TRBD1 (5 bases). V lost 6 bases to trimming and J lost 0 bases, with 15 bases between them. Germline loops: CDR1 LNHDA, CDR2 SQIVND (reference sequence). The CDR3 covers 16 residues. CDR3 DNA sequence: TGTGCCAGTAGGATCAAGCAGGGCGGCTCTGGAAACACCATATATTTT. It is translated as CASRIKQGGSGNTIYF.

The V call is TRBV7-6, the J call TRBJ2-1; possibly TRBD2 for D (5 bases). CDR1 and CDR2 from the germline V gene are SGHVS and FNYEAQ. The germline V and J ends were trimmed by 1 base and 5 bases, with 9 bases remaining between them. The CDR3 totals 14 residues. CDR3 residues: CASSLDPGNNEQFF. The CDR3 DNA is TGTGCCAGCAGCTTAGATCCCGGGAACAATGAGCAGTTCTTC.

The chain recombines TRBV30 with TRBJ2-2; a possible D gene is TRBD2 (7 bases). The germline V gene has CDR1 GTSNPN and CDR2 SVGIG (reference sequence). Between the trimmed V and J ends, which lost 5 bases and 0 bases, there was a span of 16 bases. The CDR3 sequence is 16 residues long. CDR3 nucleotide sequence: TGTGCCTGGGGAGGGGGGACTACTTCGAACACCGGGGAGCTGTTTTTT. Amino acid sequence: CAWGGGTTSNTGELFF.

This chain joins TRBV6-1 and TRBJ2-5, with TRBD2 as a possible D gene (7 bases). With 6 bases removed from V and 5 bases from J, the gap between germline ends came to 19 bases. The germline gives CDR1 MNHNS, CDR2 SASEGT. This CDR3 contains 15 residues. CDR3 nucleotide sequence: TGTGCCAGCAGCGCTCTGGGGGGGGGCCGGGAGACCCAGTACTTC. It encodes CASSALGGGRETQYF.

V usage is TRBV11-2 and J usage is TRBJ2-7, with unresolved D. Trimming took off 5 bases at V and 4 bases at J, with 6 bases between the two ends. This CDR3 has 11 residues. CDR1 is SGHAT and CDR2 is FQNNGV in the germline V gene. This CDR3 is CASSHTYEQYF. CDR3 in DNA: TGTGCCAGCAGCCATACATACGAGCAGTACTTC.

V gene TRBV5-1 combines with J gene TRBJ2-2, with no clear D. This CDR3 has 16 amino acids. Trimming took 3 bases from V and 1 from J, leaving 13 bases between them. Germline V gene data show CDR1 as SGHRS and CDR2 as YFSETQ. CDR3 nucleotide sequence: TGCGCCAGCAGCTCAGACACCCTAAAGAACACCGGGGAGCTGTTTTTT. Translated, it gives CASSSDTLKNTGELFF.

V is TRBV14 and J is TRBJ1-2; D gene unclear. Trimming cost V 4 bases and J 4 bases, with 13 bases left between them. The CDR3 totals 14 residues. In germline, CDR1 is SGHDN, CDR2 FVKESK. The CDR3 nucleotides read TGTGCCAGCAGCCTATCGCGCCCTAGCTATGGCTACACCTTC. This codes for CASSLSRPSYGYTF.

This clone has only one observation. The V gene is TRBV12-5, the J gene TRBJ2-1, with 11 bases lining up with TRBD2. Germline CDR1 is LGHNT and CDR2 is FRNRAP. The CDR3 covers 17 residues. V dropped 1 base and J dropped 7; count of bases not matched to a gene: 9. The CDR3 loop is CASGLGALAGARNEQFF. CDR3 nucleotides: TGTGCTAGTGGTTTGGGTGCACTAGCGGGGGCTCGGAATGAGCAGTTCTTC.

J is TRBJ2-3 and V is TRBV4-1, with D perhaps TRBD1 (5 bases). This CDR3 is 14 amino acids long. Trimming removed 1 base at V and 0 bases at J, with 5 bases between. Germline CDR1 MGHRA, CDR2 YSYEKL. The CDR3 is CASSQGQSTDTQYF. The CDR3, as DNA: TGCGCCAGCAGCCAAGGACAGAGCACAGATACGCAGTATTTT.

The chain joins TRBV15 to TRBJ1-6; TRBD1 aligns across 10 bases. Germline V gene lookup returns CDR1 LNHNV and CDR2 YYDKDF (reference sequence). Trimming removed 8 bases from V and 5 bases from J; junction bases left unmatched: 6. This CDR3 contains 15 residues. The CDR3 loop reads CATSTGTGDNSPLHF. The CDR3 region has the DNA TGTGCCACCTCTACCGGGACAGGGGATAATTCACCCCTCCACTTT.

The chain joins TRBV2 to TRBJ1-5; 8 bases are a match to TRBD1. The CDR3 runs to 18 residues. V shed 4 bases, J shed 6 bases, and the junction held 17 bases outside the gene matches. From germline, CDR1 is SNHLY and CDR2 FYNNEI. In nucleotides, the CDR3 is TGTGCCAGCAGTGTACTCTTGGGCGGGTCAGGGGGCGGTCAGCCCCAGCATTTT. It translates to CASSVLLGGSGGGQPQHF.

A single count supports this clone. The CDR3 reads CASSLGREAFF. The CDR3 bases are TGTGCCAGCAGCTTAGGGCGGGAAGCTTTCTTT. The J gene is TRBJ1-1, the V gene TRBV7-9, with D uncertain. Germline V CDR1 and CDR2: SEHNR, FQNEAQ (reference sequence). The CDR3 spans 11 residues. The V end was cut by 1 base, the J end by 8 bases, with 5 bases between.